These 13 T cell receptor beta chains originate from one sample sequenced in a study of T cells in Graves' hyperthyroidism and ophthalmopathy. From RNA transcripts, TCR beta CDR3 regions were amplified. The HTBI primer set served for first-round RT-PCR of the TCR CDR3. TCRdb independently ran MiXCR on the multiplex PCR reads; one entry per CDR3 protein. This table holds 500,000 to 600,000 distinct CDR3 sequences, 16% found once. The sequenced sample was blood. The receptors originated from a young woman with Graves' hyperthyroidism.

The chain combines TRBV29-1 with TRBJ2-2, with D perhaps matching TRBD2 (5 bases). The CDR3 length is 13 residues. V dropped 3 bases and J dropped 4 bases, with 9 bases sitting between them. In germline, CDR1 is SQVTM, CDR2 ANQGSEA. The CDR3 sequence: CSVEIAGTGELFF. The DNA of the CDR3 is TGCAGCGTTGAGATTGCGGGCACCGGGGAGCTGTTTTTT.

This clonotype was found a few times. The chain has TRBV19 and TRBJ2-3; D gene uncertain. The CDR3 consists of 16 residues. Trimming cost V 3 bases and J 3 bases, with 16 bases left between them. Germline values: CDR1 LNHDA, CDR2 SQIVND (reference sequence). For the CDR3, the DNA is TGTGCCAGTAGTATTGTGGACGGCTCTTTGACAGATACGCAGTATTTT. Its translation: CASSIVDGSLTDTQYF. Full variable domain (remainder filled in from reference TRBV19 and TRBJ2-3): DGGITQSPKYLFRKEGQNVTLSCEQNLNHDAMYWYRQDPGQGLRLIYYSQIVNDFQKGDIAEGYSVSREKKESFPLTVTSAQKNPTAFYLCASSIVDGSLTDTQYFGPGTRLTVL.

The V and J genes are TRBV28 and TRBJ2-7, with 8 nucleotides matching TRBD2. The germline V gene has CDR1 MDHEN and CDR2 SYDVKM. J gave up 3 bases and V 7 bases, and 20 bases lay outside the gene matches. The CDR3 extends over 18 amino acids. CDR3 coding DNA: TGTGCCAGCATGACCCCATTGCTGAGCGGGAGCCATTTCTACGAGCAGTACTTC. Its protein product is CASMTPLLSGSHFYEQYF.

As regards this clonotype: Given a much more abundant clone one base away, this may be a read error. This rearrangement joins TRBV11-3 to TRBJ2-3, with D possibly matching TRBD2 (6 bases). The CDR3 is made up of 14 amino acids. Trimming shortened V by 2 bases and J by 1 base, and 7 bases separated the two germline ends. Germline-derived CDR1 and CDR2 are SGHNT and YENEEA. As DNA, the CDR3 is TGTGCCAGCAGCTTACAGCGGGGCACAGATACGCAGTATTTT. It encodes CASSLQRGTDTQYF. Using reference TRBV11-3 and TRBJ2-3 for the parts outside the CDR3, the full variable domain is EAGVVQSPRYKIIEKKQPVAFWCNPISGHNTLYWYLQNLGQGPELLIRYENEEAVDDSQLPKDRFSAERLKGVDSTLKIQPAELGDSAVYLCASSLQRGTDTQYFGPGTRLTVL.

CDR3 residues: CASRNPPGELFF. CDR3 sequence (DNA): TGTGCCAGCAGGAACCCCCCCGGGGAGCTGTTTTTT. The genes are TRBV7-2 and TRBJ2-2; D not resolved. The CDR3 has 12 residues. The germline CDR1 and CDR2 sequences are SGHTA and FQGNSA. The germline V and J ends were trimmed by 6 bases and 6 bases, with 8 bases remaining between them.

Ten or more counts support this clonotype. This chain connects TRBV20-1 to TRBJ1-3; no firm D call. The V gene lost 6 bases and the J gene lost 4 bases, with 16 bases spanning the gap. CDR1 is DFQATT and CDR2 is SNEGSKA in the germline V gene (reference sequence). CDR3 length: 14 amino acids. CDR3 DNA sequence: TGCAGTGCCCAGGCGGGGTCTACAGGAAACACCATATATTTT. This sequence encodes CSAQAGSTGNTIYF.

This clonotype has only a few counts. The CDR3 region is CASSSFGGGGEKLFF. The CDR3 bases are TGTGCCAGCAGTTCCTTCGGGGGAGGCGGAGAAAAACTGTTTTTT. The rearrangement links TRBV3-1 to TRBJ1-4, with D possibly matching TRBD1 (5 bases). CDR1 is LGHDT, CDR2 YNNKEL, per germline (reference sequence). Deletions cut 6 bases from V and 8 bases from J, with 19 bases between. The CDR3 is 15 amino acids.

This clonotype showed up many times. V and J are TRBV10-3 and TRBJ2-1, with 7 bases lining up with TRBD1. The CDR3 is 15 amino acids. Germline V gene lookup returns CDR1 ENHRY and CDR2 SYGVKD. With V trimmed by 0 bases and J by 7 bases, 6 bases remained unmatched. The CDR3 DNA follows: TGTGCCATCAGTGAGTCACAGGGGAGATATAATGAGCAGTTCTTC. This sequence encodes CAISESQGRYNEQFF.

The chain couples TRBV18 to TRBJ2-7, with a tentative D call TRBD2 (5 bases). The CDR3 spans 12 residues. Germline V gives CDR1 KGHSH, CDR2 LQKENI. V shed 5 bases and J shed 6 bases, with 11 bases lying between them. The CDR3 DNA reads as TGTGCCAGCTCAACTCCGGGGATCGAGCAGTACTTC. Its protein product is CASSTPGIEQYF.

At least ten counts were recorded for this clonotype. This chain connects TRBV7-8 to TRBJ2-1, with TRBD2 identical over 11 bases. From germline, CDR1 is SGHVS and CDR2 FQNEAQ. CDR3 size: 15 residues. With 5 bases clipped from V and 2 bases from J, the junction kept 2 bases outside the gene matches. This CDR3 reads CASSAGLAAYNEQFF. In nucleotides, the CDR3 is TGTGCCAGCAGCGCGGGACTAGCGGCCTACAATGAGCAGTTCTTC.

Comments on this clonotype: A read error may be the cause here, since a much bigger clone is one base away. The J gene is TRBJ2-1, the V gene TRBV6-1, with D possibly being TRBD1 or TRBD2 (6 bases each). Germline assignment: CDR1 MNHNS and CDR2 SASEGT. The CDR3 sequence is 15 residues long. The CDR3 region has the DNA TGTGTCAGCGGCCCCTTGCGACGGAGGGGGAATGAGCAGTTCTTC. Protein product: CVSGPLRRRGNEQFF.

This clonotype has a count of ten or more. This chain links TRBV10-2 with TRBJ1-1, with D hard to call. The germline V gene encodes CDR1 WSHSY and CDR2 SAAADI. This CDR3 is 15 amino acids long. Trimming removed 2 bases from V and 6 bases from J, with 16 bases in between. The CDR3 DNA reads TGCGCCAGCAGTGAGCTTTTGGGTGGCAAGCCTGAAGCTTTCTTT. Its protein is CASSELLGGKPEAFF.

V usage is TRBV7-2 and J usage is TRBJ2-1; TRBD2 matches at 8 bases. Germline loops: CDR1 SGHTA, CDR2 FQGNSA. V gave up 1 base and J gave up 0 bases; unmatched junction bases: 8. The CDR3 covers 18 residues. CDR3 sequence reads: CASSLELVRGASYNEQFF. For the CDR3, the DNA is TGTGCCAGCAGCTTAGAGCTTGTGCGGGGGGCCTCCTACAATGAGCAGTTCTTC. The full variable domain, rest sourced from reference TRBV7-2 and TRBJ2-1, is GAGVSQSPSNKVTEKGKDVELRCDPISGHTALYWYRQSLGQGLEFLIYFQGNSAPDKSGLPSDRFSAERTGGSVSTLTIQRTQQEDSAVYLCASSLELVRGASYNEQFFGPGTRLTVL.